The source of this T cell receptor beta chain is a study of cytomegalovirus exposure and HLA in healthy donors. This CDR3 comprises 13 residues. Trimming took 11 bases from V and 1 from J, leaving 13 bases between them. In germline, CDR1 is LNHDA, CDR2 SQIVND (reference sequence). In the PCR, 60 Vbeta and 13 Jbeta primers were used. Measured with immunoSEQ multiplex PCR; TCRdb has only the in-frame clones, and not every one. This table has some 130,000 clones, around 80% appearing once. The receptor was isolated from a middle-aged man in good health and CMV-seropositive. This sequence joins TRBV19 and TRBJ2-3, with TRBD1 as a possible D gene (5 bases). The sequenced sample consisted of PBMCs. The CDR3 DNA reads TGTGCCGTCAGGGTCGGAGGCACAGATACGCAGTATTTT. It specifies CAVRVGGTDTQYF.